Presented here are 32 T cell receptor beta chains from one specimen sequenced in a study of T cell responses to AZD1222 COVID-19 vaccine. Method: immunoSEQ multiplex PCR; TCRdb's copy keeps in-frame clones and lacks some. The table has some 200,000 clones, around nine tenths seen once. Specimen: peripheral blood, collected 28 days after the second dose of the MenACWY control vaccine. Receptors were obtained from an adult who received the MenACWY meningococcal vaccine as a control.

The V gene is TRBV29-1, the J gene TRBJ1-2, with 9 positions matching TRBD1. Germline CDR1 and CDR2: SQVTM and ANQGSEA. The ends lost 6 bases at V and 5 bases at J; junction bases unmatched: 16. The CDR3 runs 16 residues. The DNA for the CDR3 is TGCAGCGTGAACCGGGACAGGGAGTCCCCTGGGTATGGCTACACCTTC. Residues: CSVNRDRESPGYGYTF.

The chain employs TRBV27 and TRBJ1-6; D is possibly TRBD1 (5 bases). CDR1 is MNHEY, CDR2 SMNVEV, per germline (reference sequence). The CDR3 loop spans 13 amino acids. Trimming removed 6 bases at V and 7 bases at J, with 10 bases between. This CDR3 reads CASRGQGNSPLHF. Here the CDR3 DNA reads TGTGCCAGCAGGGGGCAGGGCAATTCACCCCTCCACTTT.

In this sample, this clone turned up once. This chain joins TRBV2 and TRBJ2-4; D gene unclear. Germline assignment: CDR1 SNHLY and CDR2 FYNNEI. CDR3 size: 16 residues. The ends were cut back, 2 bases at V and 0 bases at J, with 11 bases in the middle. For the CDR3, the DNA is TGTGCCAGCAGTGAACGGCTTCAGATAGCCAAAAACATTCAGTACTTC. This gives the protein CASSERLQIAKNIQYF.

V usage is TRBV30 and J usage is TRBJ1-6; D uncertain. Deletions cut 2 bases from V and 7 bases from J, with 9 bases between. Germline V gene sequence: CDR1 GTSNPN, CDR2 SVGIG (reference sequence). This CDR3 region has 13 residues. For the CDR3, the DNA is TGTGCCTGGAGTCCCCGTCCCAATTCACCCCTCCACTTT. Its protein is CAWSPRPNSPLHF. The entire variable domain, with the rest obtained from reference TRBV30 and TRBJ1-6, is as follows: SQTIHQWPATLVQPVGSPLSLECTVEGTSNPNLYWYRQAAGRGLQLLFYSVGIGQISSEVPQNLSASRPQDRQFILSSKKLLLSDSGFYLCAWSPRPNSPLHFGNGTRLTVT.

CDR3 protein: CASRRNSGNTIYF. Here the CDR3 DNA reads TGTGCCAGCCGGAGAAACTCTGGAAACACCATATATTTT. The gene calls are TRBV11-2 and TRBJ1-3; D gene unclear. Trimming stripped 8 bases from V and 0 bases from J, with 8 bases between. The CDR3 has 13 amino acids. The germline V gene encodes CDR1 SGHAT and CDR2 FQNNGV.

The chain links TRBV7-9 to TRBJ1-1; no clear D gene. The CDR3 sequence is 14 residues long. Germline V CDR1 and CDR2: SEHNR, FQNEAQ (reference sequence). V gave up 3 bases and J gave up 1 base, with 9 bases separating them. The CDR3 DNA reads as TGTGCCAGCAGCTTCTGGCGGGGGAACACTGAAGCTTTCTTT. This codes for CASSFWRGNTEAFF.

This chain connects TRBV24-1 to TRBJ1-3; D remains ambiguous. The CDR3 totals 16 residues. V was trimmed by 10 bases and J by 4 bases, leaving 22 bases between them. Germline loops: CDR1 KGHDR, CDR2 SFDVKD. As DNA, the CDR3 is TGTGCCACGTTAGCGTTAGGGCGCCGTCCAGGAAACACCATATATTTT. As protein: CATLALGRRPGNTIYF.

The chain couples TRBV19 to TRBJ1-5; TRBD1 is a possible D gene (6 bases). The CDR3 has 17 amino acids. Trimming left V 6 bases short and J 2 bases short, with 20 bases between. CDR1 is LNHDA and CDR2 is SQIVND in the germline V gene (reference sequence). CDR3 residues: CASRLARGGVGNQPQHF. The DNA for the CDR3 is TGTGCCAGTAGGCTAGCTAGGGGGGGAGTGGGCAATCAGCCCCAGCATTTT.

The chain links TRBV7-2 to TRBJ2-7, with D possibly TRBD1 on 5 matching bases. The germline V gene has CDR1 SGHTA and CDR2 FQGNSA. This CDR3 contains 15 residues. V gave up 0 bases and J gave up 4 bases, with 13 bases separating them. CDR3 amino acids: CASSLAGQGLYEQYF. The CDR3 DNA reads TGTGCCAGCAGCTTAGCGGGGCAGGGTCTATACGAGCAGTACTTC.

This clone showed up just once. The gene calls are TRBV11-3 and TRBJ2-7; D remains ambiguous. Germline assignment: CDR1 SGHNT and CDR2 YENEEA. With 4 bases removed from V and 1 base from J, the gap between germline ends came to 11 bases. This CDR3 comprises 14 residues. CDR3 nucleotide sequence: TGTGCCAGCAGCTCCGGGCCCAGTTCCTACGAGCAGTACTTC. Protein: CASSSGPSSYEQYF.

J is TRBJ1-1 and V is TRBV12-3 or TRBV12-4; the match to TRBD1 covers 7 bases. Trimming removed 4 bases from V and 5 bases from J; junction bases left unmatched: 4. This CDR3 spans 13 amino acids. The chain's CDR3 is CASSSLQGTEAFF. The CDR3 DNA sequence: TGTGCCAGCAGTTCTCTACAGGGGACTGAAGCTTTCTTT.

The chain combines TRBV29-1 with TRBJ2-6, with 7 bases aligning to TRBD1. Germline CDR1 is SQVTM and CDR2 is ANQGSEA. J was trimmed by 3 bases and V by 8 bases; bases with no gene match: 4. The CDR3 sequence is 13 residues long. The CDR3: CSTSGGGANVLTF. The DNA of the CDR3 is TGCAGCACTTCAGGGGGTGGGGCCAACGTCCTGACTTTC.

The chain joins TRBV6-5 to TRBJ2-7, with TRBD2 matching 11 bases. The V gene's germline CDR1 is MNHEY and CDR2 SVGAGI. The CDR3 is 15 amino acids. Losses at the gene ends were 6 bases for V and 5 bases for J; bases not matched to a gene: 9. The CDR3 DNA sequence: TGTGCCAGCAGACCCACTAGCGGGAGTTTTCACGAGCAGTACTTC. Translation gives CASRPTSGSFHEQYF.

The chain combines TRBV28 with TRBJ1-2; no firm D call. CDR1 MDHEN and CDR2 SYDVKM come from the germline V gene. V lost 5 bases to trimming and J lost 2 bases, with 6 bases between them. This CDR3 spans 12 amino acids. DNA for the CDR3: TGTGCCAGCAGTCCGGTCAACTATGGCTACACCTTC. It translates to CASSPVNYGYTF.

V usage is TRBV30 and J usage is TRBJ2-1; D might be TRBD1 (5 bases). V was pared by 0 bases and J by 12 bases, with 15 bases between. The CDR3 length is 13 residues. Germline assignment: CDR1 GTSNPN and CDR2 SVGIG (reference sequence). The CDR3 sequence: CAWSVPGRGWQFF. DNA for the CDR3: TGTGCCTGGAGTGTACCGGGTAGGGGTTGGCAGTTCTTC.

The chain has TRBV9 and TRBJ1-6, with D unclear. The CDR3 has 13 amino acids. CDR1 SGDLS and CDR2 YYNGEE come from the germline V gene. Between the trimmed V and J ends, which lost 3 bases and 8 bases, there was a span of 9 bases. The CDR3 sequence: CASSARPDSPLHF. The CDR3 bases are TGTGCCAGCAGCGCGAGGCCCGATTCACCCCTCCACTTT.

The V call is TRBV6-5, the J call TRBJ2-7; TRBD1 might be the D (5 bases). The V gene's germline CDR1 is MNHEY and CDR2 SVGAGI. This CDR3 is built from 14 residues. The V end was cut by 7 bases, the J end by 12 bases, with 25 bases between. The CDR3 spells CASKPSEDSFPSYF. The CDR3 bases are TGTGCCAGCAAACCCTCCGAAGACAGTTTCCCTTCGTACTTC.

As to this clone: A junction boundary mismatches the germline segment, possibly from a read error. J is TRBJ1-2 and V is TRBV25-1; D is possibly TRBD1 (5 bases). Germline CDR1 and CDR2: MGHDK and SYGVNS. The CDR3 has 11 residues. The CDR3 loop reads CASSELGTKAF. The DNA for the CDR3 is TGTGCCAGCAGTGAACTTGGGACTAAGGCTTTC.

J is TRBJ1-2 and V is TRBV12-5, with a possible D match to TRBD1 (6 bases). CDR1 and CDR2 (germline): LGHNT, FRNRAP. V gave up 1 base and J gave up 5 bases, with 14 bases separating them. The CDR3 spans 15 residues. DNA for the CDR3: TGTGCTAGTGGTTTGGGGCCGGCAGGGGCATATGGCTACACCTTC. This codes for CASGLGPAGAYGYTF.

This chain links TRBV29-1 with TRBJ1-1; D not certain. Germline values: CDR1 SQVTM, CDR2 ANQGSEA. The length of the CDR3 is 10 residues. V lost 7 bases and J lost 1, with 4 bases in between. DNA of the CDR3: TGCAGCGCACAGAACACTGAAGCTTTCTTT. Protein sequence: CSAQNTEAFF.

The chain links TRBV5-1 to TRBJ1-5, with D possibly matching TRBD1 (5 bases). Germline V CDR1 and CDR2: SGHRS, YFSETQ. V lost 0 bases and J lost 6, with 10 bases in between. CDR3 length: 14 amino acids. Written as DNA, the CDR3 is TGCGCCAGCAGCTTGGGAATGAGGGGTCAGCCCCAGCATTTT. Amino acid sequence: CASSLGMRGQPQHF.

V gene TRBV6-1 combines with J gene TRBJ1-5; TRBD1 aligns across 8 bases. The CDR3 has 14 residues. The junction had 3 bases not matched to a gene; V was cut back by 1 base and J by 7 bases. The germline V gene has CDR1 MNHNS and CDR2 SASEGT. The CDR3 region is CASSEGTGNQPQHF. The CDR3 DNA reads TGTGCCAGCAGTGAAGGGACAGGGAACCAGCCCCAGCATTTT.

This clone was seen a few times. The V call is TRBV7-3, the J call TRBJ2-5, with 8 bases matching TRBD2. Germline V gene sequence: CDR1 SGHTA, CDR2 FQGTGA. CDR3 length: 16 amino acids. V lost 5 bases to trimming and J lost 4 bases; unmatched junction nucleotides: 12. CDR3 DNA sequence: TGTGCCAGCAGCCCCCGGGGGGGGTTGAAGGGAGAGACCCAGTACTTC. This translates into CASSPRGGLKGETQYF.

This rearrangement joins TRBV15 to TRBJ1-3; no firm D call. The V and J ends lost 5 bases and 0 bases respectively, with 8 bases between them. CDR1 is LNHNV and CDR2 is YYDKDF in the germline V gene (reference sequence). The CDR3 contains 14 residues. CDR3 nucleotide sequence: TGTGCCACCAGCGTACAGAGCTCTGGAAACACCATATATTTT. Residues: CATSVQSSGNTIYF.

This sequence joins TRBV2 and TRBJ2-4; D is uncertain. CDR1 is SNHLY and CDR2 is FYNNEI in the germline V gene. This CDR3 comprises 17 residues. Trimming removed 3 bases from V and 0 bases from J, with 15 bases in between. The CDR3 DNA reads as TGTGCCAGCAGTGACGGTCTAGGCCGACAAGCCAAAAACATTCAGTACTTC. Translating it yields CASSDGLGRQAKNIQYF. Variable domain in full (rest from reference TRBV2 and TRBJ2-4): EPEVTQTPSHQVTQMGQEVILRCVPISNHLYFYWYRQILGQKVEFLVSFYNNEISEKSEIFDDQFSVERPDGSNFTLKIRSTKLEDSAMYFCASSDGLGRQAKNIQYFGAGTRLSVL.

CDR3 amino acids: CASSRGDRTYEQYF. Here the CDR3 DNA reads TGCGCCAGCAGTAGAGGGGACAGAACCTACGAGCAGTACTTC. The chain links TRBV10-1 to TRBJ2-7; 7 nucleotides align to TRBD1. The CDR3 extends over 14 amino acids. The germline V gene has CDR1 WNHNN and CDR2 SYGVQD (reference sequence). The V segment lost 5 bases and the J segment 2 bases; nucleotides outside the gene matches: 6.

The V call is TRBV10-2, the J call TRBJ2-7, with no clear D. CDR1 WSHSY and CDR2 SAAADI come from the germline V gene. The CDR3 contains 13 residues. Trimming removed 2 bases at V and 0 bases at J, with 5 bases between. The CDR3 spells CASSESVSYEQYF. CDR3 coding DNA: TGCGCCAGCAGTGAGAGCGTCTCCTACGAGCAGTACTTC.

The V call is TRBV18, the J call TRBJ1-1; the match to TRBD1 covers 7 bases. The germline gives CDR1 KGHSH, CDR2 LQKENI. Trimming at V came to 1 base and at J to 0 bases, leaving 8 bases not matched to a gene. The CDR3 has 17 residues. DNA for the CDR3: TGTGCCAGCTCACCACTGGGGTTACAGGGGATGAACACTGAAGCTTTCTTT. It specifies CASSPLGLQGMNTEAFF.

The genes are TRBV19 and TRBJ2-5, with 10 bases that match TRBD1. V shed 5 bases, J shed 4 bases, and the junction held 7 bases outside the gene matches. Germline lookup yields CDR1 LNHDA and CDR2 SQIVND (reference sequence). There are 15 residues in the CDR3. The CDR3, as DNA: TGTGCCAGTAGTCCGGGACAGGGGCCACGAGAGACCCAGTACTTC. Amino acid sequence: CASSPGQGPRETQYF.

The chain couples TRBV15 to TRBJ1-1; no reliable D call. V lost 0 bases and J 3 bases, leaving 14 bases between the germline ends. Germline lookup yields CDR1 LNHNV and CDR2 YYDKDF (reference sequence). The CDR3 is 16 residues long. The CDR3 DNA sequence: TGTGCCACCAGCAGAGATCAGGCTATCGGGGACACTGAAGCTTTCTTT. It yields the protein CATSRDQAIGDTEAFF. Supplemented by reference TRBV15 and TRBJ1-1, the full variable domain reads DAMVIQNPRYQVTQFGKPVTLSCSQTLNHNVMYWYQQKSSQAPKLLFHYYDKDFNNEADTPDNFQSRRPNTSFCFLDIRSPGLGDTAMYLCATSRDQAIGDTEAFFGQGTRLTVV.

This clone has a handful of counts. The V gene is TRBV18, the J gene TRBJ1-1; D not certain. The CDR3 length is 12 residues. Trimming left V 5 bases short and J 1 base short, with 5 bases between. Germline CDR1 reads KGHSH; CDR2 reads LQKENI. The CDR3 DNA reads as TGTGCCAGCTCAGTCCCGAACACTGAAGCTTTCTTT. This translates into CASSVPNTEAFF.

This rearrangement joins TRBV18 to TRBJ2-2; no firm D call. Per the germline V gene, CDR1 is KGHSH and CDR2 is LQKENI. V gave up 6 bases and J gave up 7 bases, with 12 bases separating them. The CDR3 loop spans 13 amino acids. CDR3 nucleotide sequence: TGTGCCAGCTCCCAGAGCGCGGACGGGGAGCTGTTTTTT. Translated, it gives CASSQSADGELFF.